What follows are 18 T cell receptor beta chains derived from one specimen sequenced in a study of Ad26.COV2.S vaccination and SARS-CoV-2 variants (dated by TCRdb to the early 2020s). This sample's treatment or condition label indicates: over 15 received Ad26.COV2.S at low or high dose, single or two shots; 5 received placebo; per-sample allocation not given. For vaccine and placebo recipients, the sequenced repertoires came from samples collected on day 63 after the first injection. Library generation was performed with the immunoSEQ multiplex PCR assay. The table was pulled from immuneACCESS by TCRdb, which kept in-frame rearrangements only. Such tables lose some clones; where checked, under half of the loss comes from unresolved V genes, and the rest has no known cause. The sample data list hundreds of thousands of clones, and around 90% of these were observed just once. Over 9% of the sample rests with the top ten.

The sequences come from peripheral blood, collected in a trial of Ad26.COV2.S vaccine versus placebo. All receptors derive from a person between 18 and 59 years old who received the Ad26.COV2.S COVID-19 vaccine or a placebo.

This clone was observed a handful of times. The chain has TRBV6-1 and TRBJ1-5; unclear D gene. Germline V gene sequence: CDR1 MNHNS, CDR2 SASEGT. Trimming took 8 bases from V and 7 from J, leaving 18 bases between them. The CDR3 loop spans 14 amino acids. The CDR3 reads CASQRELQLQPQHF. In DNA form, the CDR3 reads TGTGCCAGCCAACGGGAACTCCAACTGCAGCCCCAGCATTTT.

The rearrangement links TRBV7-2 to TRBJ2-5, with TRBD2 matching 8 bases. Germline trimming cut 2 bases from V and 4 bases from J; bases unmatched to any gene: 6. The CDR3 is 15 amino acids. CDR1 is SGHTA, CDR2 FQGNSA, per germline. The CDR3 nucleotides are TGTGCCAGCAGCTTAAGAACGGGAGGGCCAGAGACCCAGTACTTC. It encodes CASSLRTGGPETQYF.

The count of this clone is one. The chain combines TRBV10-2 with TRBJ2-7; TRBD2 aligns across 14 bases. The V gene end was trimmed by 2 bases and the J gene end by 5 bases; junction bases not matched to a gene: 2. The CDR3 sequence is 15 residues long. CDR1 WSHSY and CDR2 SAAADI come from the germline V gene. As DNA, the CDR3 is TGCGCCAGCAGTGAGGGGACTAGCGGGAGAAACGAGCAGTACTTC. The encoded protein is CASSEGTSGRNEQYF.

The chain combines TRBV3-1 (or the pseudogene TRBV3-2) with TRBJ2-1; D is possibly TRBD1 (5 bases). Germline V gives CDR1 LGHDT, CDR2 YNNKEL (reference sequence). V dropped 5 bases and J dropped 9 bases, with 14 bases sitting between them. This CDR3 is built from 13 residues. The CDR3 region has the DNA TGTGCCAGCAGCAACTACCAGGGTCGTGAGCAGTTCTTC. This gives the protein CASSNYQGREQFF.

The chain links TRBV7-2 to TRBJ2-5, with 10 bases lining up with TRBD1. V shed 5 bases, J shed 5 bases, and the junction held 11 bases outside the gene matches. Looked up from germline, CDR1 is SGHTA and CDR2 is FQGNSA. The CDR3 covers 16 residues. The DNA of the CDR3 is TGTGCCAGCAGCCCGGGGACAGGGGAGGTTCGGGAGACCCAGTACTTC. Translating it yields CASSPGTGEVRETQYF.

V and J are TRBV5-5 and TRBJ1-4; D gene unclear. With 2 bases removed from V and 3 bases from J, the gap between germline ends came to 8 bases. The CDR3 spans 14 residues. Looked up from germline, CDR1 is SGHKS and CDR2 is YYEKEE (reference sequence). The CDR3 bases are TGTGCCAGCAGCTTACACACACCTAATGAAAAACTGTTTTTT. It translates to CASSLHTPNEKLFF.

This chain links TRBV6-5 with TRBJ2-7, with 9 bases matching TRBD1. CDR3 length: 14 residues. The J segment lost 6 bases and the V segment lost 2 bases, leaving 5 bases of the junction unmatched. Germline assignment: CDR1 MNHEY and CDR2 SVGAGI. CDR3 protein: CASSYEGTGLEQYF. The CDR3 nucleotides read TGTGCCAGCAGTTACGAGGGGACAGGGCTCGAGCAGTACTTC.

This clone was seen only once. The chain links TRBV19 to TRBJ2-1; no clear D gene. Germline V CDR1 and CDR2: LNHDA, SQIVND (reference sequence). The V gene lost 2 bases and the J gene lost 0 bases, with 20 bases spanning the gap. This CDR3 is 19 amino acids long. CDR3 nucleotides: TGTGCCAGTAGTATAAGGGCCCGTTTCGGGCAGAGCTCCTACAATGAGCAGTTCTTC. Its translation: CASSIRARFGQSSYNEQFF.

This clone was found a few times. Other nucleotide sequences from this sample produce the same CDR3. This chain connects TRBV20-1 to TRBJ1-5, with D unclear. From germline, CDR1 is DFQATT and CDR2 SNEGSKA (reference sequence). The CDR3 length is 11 residues. Trimming removed 3 bases at V and 2 bases at J, with 2 bases between. DNA for the CDR3: TGCAGTGCTAGGGGCAATCAGCCCCAGCATTTT. Its protein product is CSARGNQPQHF.

The chain links TRBV4-3 to TRBJ2-3; D is undetermined. The CDR3 totals 15 residues. The V end was cut by 0 bases, the J end by 5 bases, with 12 bases between. Germline CDR1 LGHNA, CDR2 YSLEER. CDR3 in amino acids: CASSQEGSSIDTQYF. The CDR3 DNA follows: TGCGCCAGCAGCCAAGAAGGGTCCTCGATAGATACGCAGTATTTT.

This chain links TRBV6-6 with TRBJ1-6; D is unclear. The germline CDR1 and CDR2 sequences are MNHNY and SVGAGI (reference sequence). This CDR3 is 13 amino acids long. The germline V and J ends were trimmed by 7 bases and 11 bases, with 15 bases remaining between them. CDR3 sequence (DNA): TGTGCCAGCACTAAGGCCTCTGAGGCACCCCTCCACTTT. This translates into CASTKASEAPLHF.

Written as DNA, the CDR3 is TGTGCCAGTAGTTTCAAGACTGAAGCTTTCTTT. Its translation is CASSFKTEAFF. The chain carries TRBV19 and TRBJ1-1; D gene ambiguous. Germline V gene data show CDR1 as LNHDA and CDR2 as SQIVND (reference sequence). Trimming removed 5 bases from V and 5 bases from J, with 6 bases in between. This CDR3 contains 11 residues. The full variable domain, its missing parts supplied by reference TRBV19 and TRBJ1-1, is DGGITQSPKYLFRKEGQNVTLSCEQNLNHDAMYWYRQDPGQGLRLIYYSQIVNDFQKGDIAEGYSVSREKKESFPLTVTSAQKNPTAFYLCASSFKTEAFFGQGTRLTVV.

The chain has TRBV7-9 and TRBJ2-1; TRBD2 aligns across 7 bases. The CDR3 extends over 15 amino acids. V shed 5 bases and J 2 bases; nucleotides not matched to a gene: 6. Germline V gene data show CDR1 as SEHNR and CDR2 as FQNEAQ (reference sequence). The CDR3 DNA sequence: TGTGCCAGCAGCCCCCTAGCGGCGACCTACAATGAGCAGTTCTTC. Protein product: CASSPLAATYNEQFF.

The V call is TRBV18, the J call TRBJ2-7; a weak D match, TRBD1 (6 bases). The CDR3 runs to 15 residues. V was trimmed by 0 bases and J by 2 bases, leaving 11 bases between them. Per germline, CDR1 KGHSH and CDR2 LQKENI. The CDR3 here is CASSPPSRGAYEQYF. CDR3 nucleotides: TGTGCCAGCTCACCACCCAGCAGGGGCGCCTACGAGCAGTACTTC. Combining the CDR3 with reference TRBV18 and TRBJ2-7 gives the whole variable domain NAGVMQNPRHLVRRRGQEARLRCSPMKGHSHVYWYRQLPEEGLKFMVYLQKENIIDESGMPKERFSAEFPKEGPSILRIQQVVRGDSAAYFCASSPPSRGAYEQYFGPGTRLTVT.

The chain combines TRBV6-5 with TRBJ2-2, with 7 bases aligning to TRBD1. Germline CDR1 and CDR2: MNHEY and SVGAGI. Trimming cost V 6 bases and J 1 base; bases outside gene matches: 5. CDR3 length: 15 amino acids. The CDR3 reads CASRQDRRNTGELFF. The CDR3 DNA sequence: TGTGCCAGCAGGCAGGACAGGAGGAACACCGGGGAGCTGTTTTTT.

This chain connects TRBV15 to TRBJ2-7; D ambiguous. The length of the CDR3 is 13 residues. V shed 6 bases and J shed 3 bases, with 12 bases lying between them. Per the germline V gene, CDR1 is LNHNV and CDR2 is YYDKDF (reference sequence). CDR3: CATSKWNLYEQYF. CDR3 DNA sequence: TGTGCCACCAGTAAATGGAACCTCTACGAGCAGTACTTC.

The chain combines TRBV4-2 with TRBJ2-6, with D possibly TRBD1 on 6 matching bases. With 0 bases removed from V and 2 bases from J, the gap between germline ends came to 14 bases. The CDR3 is 18 residues long. Germline CDR1 is LGHNA and CDR2 is YNFKEQ. The CDR3 DNA reads TGTGCCAGCAGCCAAGATCTGGCAGGGGCAACTGGGGCCAACGTCCTGACTTTC. Its protein product is CASSQDLAGATGANVLTF.

This rearrangement joins TRBV3-1 (or the pseudogene TRBV3-2) to TRBJ1-3; 8 bases map to TRBD1. V lost 3 bases and J lost 4; bases outside the gene matches: 5. The CDR3 totals 15 residues. CDR1 is LGHDT and CDR2 is YNNKEL in the germline V gene (reference sequence). The DNA of the CDR3 is TGTGCCAGCAGCCAGCGGACAGGGTCAGGAAACACCATATATTTT. Its translation is CASSQRTGSGNTIYF.